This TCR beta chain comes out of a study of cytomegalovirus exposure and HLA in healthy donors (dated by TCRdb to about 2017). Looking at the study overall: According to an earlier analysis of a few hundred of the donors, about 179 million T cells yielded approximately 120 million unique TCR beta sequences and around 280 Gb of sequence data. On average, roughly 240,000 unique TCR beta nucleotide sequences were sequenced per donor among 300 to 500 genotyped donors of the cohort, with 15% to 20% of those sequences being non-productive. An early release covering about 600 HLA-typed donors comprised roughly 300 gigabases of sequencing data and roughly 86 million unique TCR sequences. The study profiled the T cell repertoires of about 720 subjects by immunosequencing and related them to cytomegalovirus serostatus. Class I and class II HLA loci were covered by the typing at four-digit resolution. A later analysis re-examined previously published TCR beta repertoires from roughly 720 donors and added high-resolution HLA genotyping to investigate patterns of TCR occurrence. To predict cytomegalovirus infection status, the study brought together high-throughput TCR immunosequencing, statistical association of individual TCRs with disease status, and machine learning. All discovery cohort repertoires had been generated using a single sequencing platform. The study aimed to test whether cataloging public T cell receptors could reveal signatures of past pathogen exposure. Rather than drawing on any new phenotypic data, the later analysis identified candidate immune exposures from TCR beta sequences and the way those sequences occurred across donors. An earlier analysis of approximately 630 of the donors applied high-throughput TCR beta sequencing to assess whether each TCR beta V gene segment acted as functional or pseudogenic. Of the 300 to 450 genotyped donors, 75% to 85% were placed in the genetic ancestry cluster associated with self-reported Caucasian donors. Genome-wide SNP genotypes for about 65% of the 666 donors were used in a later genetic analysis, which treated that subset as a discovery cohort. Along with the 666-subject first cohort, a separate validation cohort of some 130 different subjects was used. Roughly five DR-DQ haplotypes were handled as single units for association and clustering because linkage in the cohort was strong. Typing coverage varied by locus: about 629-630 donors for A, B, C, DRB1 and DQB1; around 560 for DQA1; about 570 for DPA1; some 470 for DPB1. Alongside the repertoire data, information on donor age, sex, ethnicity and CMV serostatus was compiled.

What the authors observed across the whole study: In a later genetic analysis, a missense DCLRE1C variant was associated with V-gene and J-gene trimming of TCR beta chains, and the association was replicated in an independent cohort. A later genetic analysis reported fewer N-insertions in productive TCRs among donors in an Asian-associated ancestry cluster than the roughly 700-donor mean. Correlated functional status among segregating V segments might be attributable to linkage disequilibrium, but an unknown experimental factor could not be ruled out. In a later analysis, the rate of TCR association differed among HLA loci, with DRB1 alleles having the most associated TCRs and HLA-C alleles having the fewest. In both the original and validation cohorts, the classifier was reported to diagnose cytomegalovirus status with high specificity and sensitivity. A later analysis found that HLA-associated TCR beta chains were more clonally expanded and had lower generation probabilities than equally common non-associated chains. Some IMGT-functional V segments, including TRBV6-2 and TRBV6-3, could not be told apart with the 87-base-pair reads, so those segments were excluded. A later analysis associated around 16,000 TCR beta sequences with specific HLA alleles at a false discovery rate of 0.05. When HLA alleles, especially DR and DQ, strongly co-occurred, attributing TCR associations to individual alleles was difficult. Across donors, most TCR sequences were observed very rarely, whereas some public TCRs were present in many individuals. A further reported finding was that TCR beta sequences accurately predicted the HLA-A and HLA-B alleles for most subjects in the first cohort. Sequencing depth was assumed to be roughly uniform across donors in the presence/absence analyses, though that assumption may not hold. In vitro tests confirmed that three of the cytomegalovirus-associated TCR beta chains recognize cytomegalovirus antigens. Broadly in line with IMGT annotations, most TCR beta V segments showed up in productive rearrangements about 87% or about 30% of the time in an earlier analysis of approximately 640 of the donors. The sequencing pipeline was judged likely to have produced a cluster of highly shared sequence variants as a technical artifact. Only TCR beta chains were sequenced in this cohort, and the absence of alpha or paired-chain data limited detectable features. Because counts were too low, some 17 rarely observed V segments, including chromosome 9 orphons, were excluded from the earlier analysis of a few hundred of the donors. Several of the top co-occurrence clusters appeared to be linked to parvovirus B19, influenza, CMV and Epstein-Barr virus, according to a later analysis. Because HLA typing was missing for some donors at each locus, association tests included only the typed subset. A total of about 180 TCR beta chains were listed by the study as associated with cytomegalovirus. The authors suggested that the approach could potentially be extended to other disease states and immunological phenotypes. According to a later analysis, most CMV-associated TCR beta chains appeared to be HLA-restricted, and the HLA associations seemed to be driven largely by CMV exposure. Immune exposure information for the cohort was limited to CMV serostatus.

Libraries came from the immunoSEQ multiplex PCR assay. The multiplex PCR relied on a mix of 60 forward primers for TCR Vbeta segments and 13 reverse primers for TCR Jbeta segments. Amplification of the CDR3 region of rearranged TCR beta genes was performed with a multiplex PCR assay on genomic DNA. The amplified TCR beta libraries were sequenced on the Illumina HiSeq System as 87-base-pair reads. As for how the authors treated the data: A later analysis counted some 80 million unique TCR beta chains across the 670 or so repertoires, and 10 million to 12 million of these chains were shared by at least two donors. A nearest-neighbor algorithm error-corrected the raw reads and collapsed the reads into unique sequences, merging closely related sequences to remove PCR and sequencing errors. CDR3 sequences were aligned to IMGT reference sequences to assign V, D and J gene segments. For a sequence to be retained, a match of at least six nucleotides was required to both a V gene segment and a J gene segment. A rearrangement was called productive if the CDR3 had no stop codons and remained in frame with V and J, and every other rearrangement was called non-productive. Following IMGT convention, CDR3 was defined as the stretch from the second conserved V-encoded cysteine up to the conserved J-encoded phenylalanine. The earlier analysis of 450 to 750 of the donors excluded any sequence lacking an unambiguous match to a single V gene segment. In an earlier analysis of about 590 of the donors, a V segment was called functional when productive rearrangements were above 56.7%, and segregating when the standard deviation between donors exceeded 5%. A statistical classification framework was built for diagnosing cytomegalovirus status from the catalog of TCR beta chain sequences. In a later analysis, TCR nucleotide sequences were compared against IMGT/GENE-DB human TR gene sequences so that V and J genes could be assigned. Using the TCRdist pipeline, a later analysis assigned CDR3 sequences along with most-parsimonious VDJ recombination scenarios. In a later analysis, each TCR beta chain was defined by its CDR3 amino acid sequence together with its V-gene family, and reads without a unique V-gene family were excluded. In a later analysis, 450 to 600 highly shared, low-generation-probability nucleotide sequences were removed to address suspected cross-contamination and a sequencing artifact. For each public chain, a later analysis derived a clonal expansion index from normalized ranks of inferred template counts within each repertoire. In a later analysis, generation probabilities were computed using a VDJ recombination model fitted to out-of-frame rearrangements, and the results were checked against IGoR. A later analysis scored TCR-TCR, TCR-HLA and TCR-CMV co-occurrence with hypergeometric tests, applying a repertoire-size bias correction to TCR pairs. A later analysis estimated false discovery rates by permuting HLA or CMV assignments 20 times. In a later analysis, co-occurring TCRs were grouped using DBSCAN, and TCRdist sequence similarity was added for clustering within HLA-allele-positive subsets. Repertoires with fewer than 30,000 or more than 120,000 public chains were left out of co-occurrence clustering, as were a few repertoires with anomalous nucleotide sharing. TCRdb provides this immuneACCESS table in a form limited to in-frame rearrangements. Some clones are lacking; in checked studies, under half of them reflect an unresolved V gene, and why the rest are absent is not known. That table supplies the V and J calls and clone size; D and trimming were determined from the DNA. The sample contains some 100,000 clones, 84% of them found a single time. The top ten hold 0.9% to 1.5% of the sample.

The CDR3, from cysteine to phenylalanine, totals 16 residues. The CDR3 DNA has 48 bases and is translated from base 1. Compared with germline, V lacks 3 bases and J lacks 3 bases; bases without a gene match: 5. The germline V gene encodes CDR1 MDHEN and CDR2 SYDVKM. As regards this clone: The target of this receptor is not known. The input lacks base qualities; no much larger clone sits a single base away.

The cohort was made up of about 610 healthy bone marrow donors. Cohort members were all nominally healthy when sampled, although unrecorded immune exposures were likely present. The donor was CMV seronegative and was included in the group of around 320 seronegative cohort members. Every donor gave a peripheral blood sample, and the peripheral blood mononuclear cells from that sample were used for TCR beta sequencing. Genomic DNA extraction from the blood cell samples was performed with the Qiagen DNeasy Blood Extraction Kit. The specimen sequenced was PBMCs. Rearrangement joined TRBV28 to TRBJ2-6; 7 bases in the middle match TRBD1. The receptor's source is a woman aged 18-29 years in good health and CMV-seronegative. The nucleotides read TGTGCCAGCAGTTTCGAGGGGGCAGGTGGGGCCAACGTCCTGACTTTC. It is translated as CASSFEGAGGANVLTF.